The 14 T cell receptor beta chains below were found in one sample sequenced in a study of blood T cell repertoires in COVID-19. Clones were sequenced by immunoSEQ multiplex PCR, and TCRdb holds only the in-frame ones, with some missing. This table has around 170,000 clones, around 86% appearing once. The sequencing input was peripheral blood. The receptors stem from a man aged 65 to 79 who had recovered from COVID-19.

This clone was observed a few times. The chain is built from TRBV5-4 and TRBJ2-1, with 11 bases identical to TRBD2. Germline-derived CDR1 and CDR2 are SGHNT and YYREEE (reference sequence). The CDR3 spans 15 residues. With 5 bases clipped from V and 4 bases from J, the junction kept 5 bases outside the gene matches. The CDR3 nucleotides read TGTGCCAGCAGTCAGACTAGCGGGGCTTACAATGAGCAGTTCTTC. It yields the protein CASSQTSGAYNEQFF.

The V call is TRBV18, the J call TRBJ2-6; the D is unclear. Trimming stripped 6 bases from V and 4 bases from J, with 7 bases between. This CDR3 spans 13 amino acids. Germline V CDR1 and CDR2: KGHSH, LQKENI. The CDR3 DNA reads as TGTGCCAGCTCTCCGTCGGGGGCCAACGTCCTGACTTTC. As protein: CASSPSGANVLTF.

V and J are TRBV5-1 and TRBJ2-5, with TRBD1 identical over 10 bases. Germline V CDR1 and CDR2: SGHRS, YFSETQ. CDR3 length: 15 residues. V was pared by 0 bases and J by 9 bases, with 8 bases of the junction left unmatched. DNA for the CDR3: TGCGCCAGCAGCTTGGGCGGGACAGGGGAAGAATCCCAGTACTTC. Its protein product is CASSLGGTGEESQYF.

The V and J genes are TRBV11-2 and TRBJ2-7; a possible D gene is TRBD1 (6 bases). The V gene's germline CDR1 is SGHAT and CDR2 FQNNGV. The length of the CDR3 is 12 residues. The V end was cut by 1 base, the J end by 12 bases, with 13 bases between. The CDR3 region is CASSLGDTPPYF. As DNA, the CDR3 is TGTGCCAGCAGCTTAGGGGACACCCCCCCGTACTTC.

The chain links TRBV19 to TRBJ2-1, with TRBD2 identical over 12 bases. This CDR3 region has 14 residues. Germline V gene data show CDR1 as LNHDA and CDR2 as SQIVND (reference sequence). V shed 10 bases, J shed 9 bases, and the junction held 10 bases outside the gene matches. The CDR3: CATKRLAGVAEQFF. The DNA for the CDR3 is TGTGCCACCAAAAGACTAGCGGGAGTCGCTGAGCAGTTCTTC.

The chain links TRBV5-1 to TRBJ2-2; D is possibly TRBD1 (6 bases). V lost 2 bases and J 2 bases, leaving 13 bases between the germline ends. The CDR3 covers 16 residues. Looked up from germline, CDR1 is SGHRS and CDR2 is YFSETQ. CDR3 DNA sequence: TGCGCCAGCAGCTTCCTAGGGACACCTAACACCGGGGAGCTGTTTTTT. Translated, it gives CASSFLGTPNTGELFF.

This chain uses TRBV9 with TRBJ2-7; 7 bases fit TRBD2. Trimming at V came to 3 bases and at J to 0 bases, leaving 3 bases not matched to a gene. Germline V gene lookup returns CDR1 SGDLS and CDR2 YYNGEE. The CDR3 spans 14 residues. The chain's CDR3 is CASSAGTTSYEQYF. The CDR3 DNA is TGTGCCAGCAGCGCCGGGACTACCTCCTACGAGCAGTACTTC.

The V gene is TRBV19, the J gene TRBJ1-3; 8 nucleotides align to TRBD1. V lost 11 bases to trimming and J lost 0 bases; unmatched junction nucleotides: 12. The CDR3 has 16 amino acids. Per germline, CDR1 LNHDA and CDR2 SQIVND (reference sequence). This CDR3 is CASGFGQGTSGNTIYF. The CDR3 DNA sequence: TGTGCCTCAGGCTTCGGACAGGGAACCTCTGGAAACACCATATATTTT.

This rearrangement joins TRBV10-3 to TRBJ1-1; 9 positions match TRBD1. Germline trimming cut 0 bases from V and 3 bases from J; bases unmatched to any gene: 2. The CDR3 is 15 amino acids. CDR1 ENHRY and CDR2 SYGVKD come from the germline V gene. CDR3 loop: CAISESRQGDTEAFF. The CDR3 DNA reads TGTGCCATCAGTGAGTCCCGACAGGGGGACACTGAAGCTTTCTTT.

The V gene is TRBV6-5, the J gene TRBJ1-3, with TRBD1 as a possible D gene (5 bases). The CDR3 extends over 15 amino acids. Germline CDR1 and CDR2: MNHEY and SVGAGI. V lost 7 bases to trimming and J lost 0 bases, with 13 bases between them. CDR3 residues: CASMRDSSSGNTIYF. In DNA form, the CDR3 reads TGTGCCAGCATGCGAGACAGCAGCTCTGGAAACACCATATATTTT.

The rearrangement joins TRBV5-1 to TRBJ2-2, with 9 bases identical to TRBD1. The germline gives CDR1 SGHRS, CDR2 YFSETQ. V was pared by 5 bases and J by 1 base, with 3 bases of the junction left unmatched. The CDR3 extends over 15 amino acids. CDR3 nucleotide sequence: TGCGCCAGCAGTGTGGACAGGGGGAACACCGGGGAGCTGTTTTTT. This encodes CASSVDRGNTGELFF.

The chain recombines TRBV19 with TRBJ1-2, with 7 bases fitting TRBD1. Germline assignment: CDR1 LNHDA and CDR2 SQIVND (reference sequence). V lost 8 bases, J lost 8 bases, and 8 bases stayed unmatched. This CDR3 is 12 amino acids long. CDR3 bases: TGTGCCAGTCTGACCAGGGGGTTCGGCTACACCTTC. Translation gives CASLTRGFGYTF.

This chain connects TRBV28 to TRBJ1-5, with D possibly matching TRBD1 (6 bases). Germline loops: CDR1 MDHEN, CDR2 SYDVKM. V shed 7 bases and J shed 6 bases, with 13 bases lying between them. The CDR3 has 13 amino acids. CDR3 amino acids: CASTPAGAQPQHF. The CDR3, as DNA: TGTGCCAGCACCCCCGCAGGGGCTCAGCCCCAGCATTTT.

The chain uses TRBV4-2 and TRBJ1-4, with D perhaps matching TRBD1 (5 bases). Trimming pared 0 bases from V and 11 bases from J, leaving 10 bases between. This CDR3 is 13 amino acids long. CDR1 is LGHNA, CDR2 YNFKEQ, per germline. CDR3 in DNA: TGTGCCAGCAGCCAAGATGTTCGGGGGAAACTGTTTTTT. Translation: CASSQDVRGKLFF.